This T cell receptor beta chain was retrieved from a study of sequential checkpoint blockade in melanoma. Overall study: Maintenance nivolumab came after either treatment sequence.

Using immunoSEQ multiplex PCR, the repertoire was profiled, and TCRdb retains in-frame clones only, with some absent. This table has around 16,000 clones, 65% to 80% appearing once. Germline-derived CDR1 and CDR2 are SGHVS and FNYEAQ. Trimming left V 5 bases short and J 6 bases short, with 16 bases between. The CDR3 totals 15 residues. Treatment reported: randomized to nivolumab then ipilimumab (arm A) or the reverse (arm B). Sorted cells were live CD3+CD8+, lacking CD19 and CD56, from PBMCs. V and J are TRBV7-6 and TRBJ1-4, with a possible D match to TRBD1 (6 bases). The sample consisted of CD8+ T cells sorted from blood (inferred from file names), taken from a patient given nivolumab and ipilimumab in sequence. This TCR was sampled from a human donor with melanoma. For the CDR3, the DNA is TGTGCCAGCAGCCCTGAACAGGGAAACGATGAAAAACTGTTTTTT. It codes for CASSPEQGNDEKLFF.